One sample yielded the 10 T cell receptor beta chains listed below, sequenced in a study of cytomegalovirus exposure and HLA in healthy donors. It was with 60 Vbeta and 13 Jbeta primers that the PCR ran. Repertoires were generated with immunoSEQ multiplex PCR, while TCRdb's copy carries only in-frame clones and drops some. This sample yields over 100,000 clones, of which 81% are seen a single time; around 2.2% belongs to the top ten. The sample was PBMCs. These TCRs come from a woman aged 25 to 39 in good health and CMV-seronegative.

The V gene is TRBV5-1, the J gene TRBJ2-7, with 12 positions matching TRBD2. Germline V gene sequence: CDR1 SGHRS, CDR2 YFSETQ. V lost 0 bases and J lost 2; bases outside the gene matches: 3. CDR3 length: 16 amino acids. CDR3: CASSLGSSGRAYEQYF. DNA of the CDR3: TGCGCCAGCAGCTTGGGGTCTAGCGGGAGGGCCTACGAGCAGTACTTC.

This chain links TRBV19 with TRBJ2-3, with 7 bases aligning to TRBD2. The V gene end was trimmed by 4 bases and the J gene end by 2 bases; junction bases not matched to a gene: 3. Germline V gene data show CDR1 as LNHDA and CDR2 as SQIVND (reference sequence). The CDR3 spans 14 residues. The CDR3 DNA reads TGTGCCAGTAGTACTAGCGGATACACAGATACGCAGTATTTT. Translated: CASSTSGYTDTQYF.

This clone was counted only a few times. The chain couples TRBV7-9 to TRBJ2-7, with 12 bases identical to TRBD2. The CDR3 is made up of 14 amino acids. CDR1 SEHNR and CDR2 FQNEAQ come from the germline V gene (reference sequence). Unmatched junction bases numbered 2, after V lost 3 bases and J lost 5 bases. CDR3 sequence: CASSLTSGSHEQYF. The CDR3, as DNA: TGTGCCAGCAGCTTGACTAGCGGGAGCCACGAGCAGTACTTC.

The chain is built from TRBV12-5 and TRBJ2-3, with 8 bases fitting TRBD2. V lost 6 bases and J lost 2; bases outside the gene matches: 10. CDR1 and CDR2 (germline): LGHNT, FRNRAP. The CDR3 spans 16 residues. The CDR3 DNA is TGTGCTAGTGGAACCGGGACTAGTCCCTTCACAGATACGCAGTATTTT. This gives the protein CASGTGTSPFTDTQYF.

V is TRBV19 and J is TRBJ2-5, with TRBD2 identical over 8 bases. V was pared by 3 bases and J by 5 bases, with 11 bases of the junction left unmatched. Germline V lookup: CDR1 LNHDA, CDR2 SQIVND (reference sequence). This CDR3 region has 16 residues. CDR3 DNA sequence: TGTGCCAGTAGTATGTTAGCGGGATCGGCCAGGGAGACCCAGTACTTC. This gives the protein CASSMLAGSARETQYF.

The chain is built from TRBV2 and TRBJ1-3; D is ambiguous. V lost 7 bases to trimming and J lost 0 bases, with 10 bases between them. CDR1 SNHLY and CDR2 FYNNEI come from the germline V gene. The CDR3 is 14 residues long. CDR3 sequence: CASNLAVSGNTIYF. As DNA, the CDR3 is TGTGCCAGCAATTTAGCTGTCTCTGGAAACACCATATATTTT.

With respect to this clone: The same CDR3 is also encoded by other DNA sequences in this sample. This rearrangement joins TRBV27 to TRBJ2-1; a possible D gene is TRBD2 (6 bases). The CDR3 length is 15 residues. Germline CDR1 reads MNHEY; CDR2 reads SMNVEV (reference sequence). V was cut by 3 bases and J by 4 bases, with 13 bases left in between. The CDR3 region is CASSFGSGRYNEQFF. The CDR3, as DNA: TGTGCCAGCAGTTTCGGTAGCGGAAGGTACAATGAGCAGTTCTTC.

The chain recombines TRBV19 with TRBJ1-6; D is undetermined. V was trimmed by 3 bases and J by 7 bases, leaving 10 bases between them. The CDR3 is 14 residues long. Germline-derived CDR1 and CDR2 are LNHDA and SQIVND (reference sequence). The CDR3 coding sequence is TGTGCCAGTAGTATCTCGTCTATGAATTCACCCCTCCACTTT. It codes for CASSISSMNSPLHF.

This chain connects TRBV7-3 to TRBJ2-3, with TRBD1 identical over 9 bases. The CDR3 has 17 residues. With 5 bases clipped from V and 0 bases from J, the junction kept 9 bases outside the gene matches. Looked up from germline, CDR1 is SGHTA and CDR2 is FQGTGA. The CDR3 loop reads CASSLQAGTGSTDTQYF. In nucleotides, the CDR3 is TGTGCCAGCAGCCTTCAAGCCGGGACAGGGAGCACAGATACGCAGTATTTT.

The genes are TRBV11-2 and TRBJ1-3, with D perhaps TRBD1 (5 bases). Trimming removed 4 bases at V and 5 bases at J, with 15 bases between. Germline-derived CDR1 and CDR2 are SGHAT and FQNNGV. This CDR3 comprises 15 residues. For the CDR3, the DNA is TGTGCCAGCAGCTCAACGCGGGGGAGGCGAAACACCATATATTTT. The encoded protein is CASSSTRGRRNTIYF.